The clone carrying this T cell receptor beta chain was detected only a few times. Its antigen is not known. This sample is drawn from a study of early T cells in non-severe SARS-CoV-2 infection. Overall study context: Unsorted whole blood bulk RNA was sequenced, with unpaired chains.

Findings and caveats of the study: VDJdb matching favored anti-spike CD8 responses, missing private and CD4 specificities.

The CDR3 extends over 14 amino acids. V was clipped by 4 bases and J by 2 bases, with 12 bases between them. Germline assignment: CDR1 MGHRA and CDR2 YSYEKL. Separate cDNA molecules each had unique molecular identifiers attached to them. TCRdb reanalysed the 5' RACE reads using MiXCR and keeps one entry per CDR3 protein. The table has over 70,000 distinct CDR3 sequences, over 13% seen once. The sequence was collected from an adult who was a healthcare worker with PCR-confirmed SARS-CoV-2 infection or an uninfected control (not recorded which). The sequencing sample was made of whole blood. The genes are TRBV4-1 and TRBJ2-7; D is uncertain. The CDR3 DNA follows: TGCGCCAGCAGCCCAACCGCTGCCGCCTACGAGCAGTACTTC. This gives the protein CASSPTAAAYEQYF.